This TCR beta chain derives from a study of blood T cell repertoires in COVID-19. Some clones are missing from TCRdb's copy, which holds only in-frame ones; the method was immunoSEQ multiplex PCR. In the table there are 81,000 or so clones, about 88% of which are singletons. The germline gives CDR1 MNHNY, CDR2 SVGAGI (reference sequence). V lost 6 bases and J lost 3, with 11 bases in between. The CDR3 runs to 13 residues. The specimen sequenced was peripheral blood. This receptor was obtained from a man in his 70s with active or convalescent COVID-19. This chain joins TRBV6-6 and TRBJ1-1; D is perhaps TRBD1 (5 bases). The DNA of the CDR3 is TGTGCCAGCAGCCCCAGGGTCTACACTGAAGCTTTCTTT. Protein sequence: CASSPRVYTEAFF.